These 18 T cell receptor beta chains came from one sample sequenced in a study of glioma-infiltrating T cells. The iRepertoire nested amplicon-rescue multiplex PCR amplified TCR alpha and beta CDR3s from RNA. TCRdb ran MiXCR on the multiplex PCR reads and lists one entry per CDR3 protein. The sample includes about 380,000 distinct CDR3 sequences, about 40% of them seen just once. Material for sequencing was glioma tissue, nonneoplastic brain tissue, or PBMCs (not recorded which). These TCRs come from a human donor with low-grade glioma or glioblastoma, undergoing nonglioma brain surgery, or in good health (not recorded which).

The chain is built from TRBV20-1 and TRBJ2-7; 11 positions agree with TRBD2. With V trimmed by 7 bases and J by 7 bases, 15 bases remained unmatched. The CDR3 loop spans 15 amino acids. Germline V gene sequence: CDR1 DFQATT, CDR2 SNEGSKA (reference sequence). CDR3 in amino acids: CSVTELAGDGNEQYF. DNA for the CDR3: TGCAGTGTCACAGAACTAGCGGGAGATGGCAATGAGCAGTACTTC.

V and J are TRBV20-1 and TRBJ1-2; D is perhaps TRBD1 (6 bases). V gave up 1 base and J gave up 3 bases, with 15 bases separating them. The germline V gene encodes CDR1 DFQATT and CDR2 SNEGSKA (reference sequence). There are 15 residues in the CDR3. For the CDR3, the DNA is TGCAGTGCTAGAGGAGGGGGGGAAACTTACTATGGCTACACCTTC. This encodes CSARGGGETYYGYTF.

DNA for the CDR3: TGTGCCAGCAGCCAAGATCGAGGGGGTTTCTACGAGCAGTACTTC. It encodes CASSQDRGGFYEQYF. V gene TRBV14 combines with J gene TRBJ2-7, with D perhaps TRBD1 (6 bases). The CDR3 contains 15 residues. Germline CDR1 and CDR2: SGHDN and FVKESK. V lost 0 bases and J 3 bases, leaving 12 bases between the germline ends.

In the case of this clonotype: A much larger clone differs from this one at a single base, so this may be a read error. The chain is built from TRBV28 and TRBJ1-1; 9 bases map to TRBD1. The CDR3 sequence is 15 residues long. Germline V gene sequence: CDR1 MDHEN, CDR2 SYDVKM. CDR3 sequence (DNA): TGTGCCAGCAGCTTGAGGGGACAGGGAAACACTAAAGCTTTCTTT. Translated: CASSLRGQGNTKAFF.

This clonotype was observed a few times. V and J are TRBV20-1 and TRBJ2-7; tentative D call: TRBD2 (6 bases). Between the trimmed V and J ends, which lost 0 bases and 6 bases, there was a span of 18 bases. The CDR3 consists of 15 residues. Germline values: CDR1 DFQATT, CDR2 SNEGSKA (reference sequence). CDR3 in amino acids: CSARDPGLGEAEQYF. CDR3 bases: TGCAGTGCTAGAGATCCGGGACTGGGGGAGGCCGAGCAGTACTTC.

This clonotype appeared a single time. V and J are TRBV20-1 and TRBJ2-7; 9 nucleotides agree with TRBD1. The junction had 8 bases not matched to a gene; V was cut back by 3 bases and J by 2 bases. The CDR3 length is 15 residues. Germline assignment: CDR1 DFQATT and CDR2 SNEGSKA (reference sequence). CDR3 region: CSARPRDRATYEQYF. As DNA, the CDR3 is TGCAGTGCTAGGCCCCGGGACAGGGCTACCTACGAGCAGTACTTC.

The rearrangement links TRBV20-1 to TRBJ2-7; 9 bases are shared with TRBD1. Germline CDR1 DFQATT, CDR2 SNEGSKA (reference sequence). V dropped 5 bases and J dropped 3; count of bases not matched to a gene: 8. The CDR3 extends over 14 amino acids. The CDR3, as DNA: TGCAGTGCTTCGTCCGGGACAGGGTACTACGAGCAGTACTTC. Translating gives CSASSGTGYYEQYF.

This clonotype was observed many times. The chain employs TRBV27 and TRBJ2-7; perhaps TRBD1 as D (6 bases). CDR1 MNHEY and CDR2 SMNVEV come from the germline V gene (reference sequence). V shed 4 bases and J shed 12 bases, with 13 bases lying between them. The CDR3 has 11 amino acids. The CDR3 sequence is CASSSQGPPYF. The CDR3 bases are TGTGCCAGCAGTTCACAGGGTCCCCCGTACTTC.

Of note for this clonotype: One base away lies a much larger clone, so this may be a sequencing read error. J is TRBJ2-5 and V is TRBV6-2 or TRBV6-3; D perhaps matches TRBD1 (6 bases). The V end was cut by 0 bases, the J end by 3 bases, with 14 bases between. The CDR3 consists of 16 residues. Per the germline V gene, CDR1 is MNHEY and CDR2 is SVGEGT. The chain's CDR3 is CASSYSRGKGKETQYF. DNA of the CDR3: TGTGCCAGCAGTTACTCCAGGGGAAAAGGCAAAGAGACCCAGTACTTC.

The chain uses TRBV5-4 and TRBJ2-7, with TRBD1 matching 8 bases. Germline CDR1 is SGHNT and CDR2 is YYREEE (reference sequence). The junction had 9 bases not matched to a gene; V was cut back by 4 bases and J by 0 bases. The CDR3 length is 16 residues. The CDR3 sequence is CASSPRTGRSSYEQYF. DNA of the CDR3: TGTGCCAGCAGCCCTCGGACAGGGCGAAGCTCCTACGAGCAGTACTTC.

As to this clonotype: Since a much larger clone is just one base distant, this may be a read error. The chain uses TRBV20-1 and TRBJ2-7; D assignment may be TRBD1 or TRBD2 (5 bases each). CDR1 and CDR2 (germline): DFQATT, SNEGSKA (reference sequence). The CDR3 loop spans 12 amino acids. Written as DNA, the CDR3 is TGCAGTGCTCAAGGACGGGGCTACGAGAAGTACTTC. It specifies CSAQGRGYEKYF.

This clonotype has more than one count but fewer than ten. The J gene is TRBJ1-3, the V gene TRBV20-1, with D unresolved. The germline V gene has CDR1 DFQATT and CDR2 SNEGSKA (reference sequence). The CDR3 extends over 14 amino acids. The V and J ends lost 0 bases and 4 bases respectively, with 10 bases between them. CDR3 sequence reads: CSARDMIRGNTIYF. The CDR3 region has the DNA TGCAGTGCTAGAGATATGATCCGGGGAAACACCATATATTTT.

About this clonotype: A read error may be the cause here, since a much bigger clone is one base away. This sequence joins TRBV27 and TRBJ2-7, with TRBD1 identical over 7 bases. The germline CDR1 and CDR2 sequences are MNHEY and SMNVEV (reference sequence). CDR3 size: 12 residues. The chain's CDR3 is CASRDRTYDQYF. CDR3 sequence (DNA): TGTGCCAGCAGGGACAGGACCTACGATCAGTACTTC.

On this clonotype: This sequence may be a read error, since a much larger clone differs from it by one base. V gene TRBV6-5 combines with J gene TRBJ2-7; no clear D gene. This CDR3 is built from 15 residues. CDR1 and CDR2 from the germline V gene are MNHEY and SVGAGI. CDR3: CASSSIGLSSHEQYF. The CDR3 DNA sequence: TGTGCCAGCAGTTCTATAGGTCTCAGCTCCCACGAGCAGTACTTC.

The J gene is TRBJ1-2, the V gene TRBV4-2, with D perhaps matching TRBD1 (6 bases). The CDR3 sequence is 14 residues long. CDR1 is LGHNA, CDR2 YNFKEQ, per germline. With 0 bases removed from V and 9 bases from J, the gap between germline ends came to 14 bases. The CDR3 spells CASSQERGQSRYTF. The CDR3 nucleotides are TGTGCCAGCAGCCAAGAGAGAGGACAGTCACGCTACACCTTC.

The chain links TRBV28 to TRBJ1-2, with unresolved D. Germline-derived CDR1 and CDR2 are MDHEN and SYDVKM. The V and J ends lost 3 bases and 2 bases respectively, with 16 bases between them. CDR3 length: 16 amino acids. The CDR3 here is CASSFPPTGINYGYTF. CDR3 sequence (DNA): TGTGCCAGCAGTTTCCCCCCTACCGGGATCAACTATGGCTACACCTTC.

This clonotype appeared many times. The J gene is TRBJ2-5, the V gene TRBV6-1; 14 nucleotides align to TRBD2. The ends lost 2 bases at V and 0 bases at J; junction bases unmatched: 5. The CDR3 contains 18 residues. From germline, CDR1 is MNHNS and CDR2 SASEGT. CDR3 in DNA: TGTGCCAGCAGTGAACGGGGACTAGCGGGAGCATACCAAGAGACCCAGTACTTC. Protein: CASSERGLAGAYQETQYF.

The rearrangement links TRBV7-9 to TRBJ2-1; D perhaps matches TRBD2 (5 bases). Germline CDR1 SEHNR, CDR2 FQNEAQ (reference sequence). This CDR3 spans 13 amino acids. Trimming took 5 bases from V and 7 from J, leaving 12 bases between them. The CDR3 region has the DNA TGTGCCAGCAGCCCCCGGACTTGGAATGAGCAGTTCTTC. This codes for CASSPRTWNEQFF.